The 9 T cell receptor beta chains in this list originate from one sample, sequenced in a study of blood T cell repertoires in COVID-19. Measured with immunoSEQ multiplex PCR; TCRdb has only the in-frame clones, and not every one. The sample yields tens of thousands of clones, roughly 84% seen once. The material sequenced was peripheral blood. All receptors come from a man in his fifties or sixties with acute or convalescent COVID-19.

J is TRBJ1-2 and V is TRBV5-5, with TRBD1 as a possible D gene (6 bases). V was trimmed by 6 bases and J by 8 bases, leaving 23 bases between them. The CDR3 is 15 residues long. Germline V gives CDR1 SGHKS, CDR2 YYEKEE (reference sequence). The CDR3: CASMPSPGTIYGYTF. The CDR3 DNA is TGTGCCAGCATGCCCAGTCCCGGGACAATCTACGGCTACACCTTC.

The chain combines TRBV24-1 with TRBJ2-5, with 15 bases lining up with TRBD2. V was clipped by 2 bases and J by 2 bases; unmatched bases: 2. This CDR3 is 17 amino acids long. Germline V lookup: CDR1 KGHDR, CDR2 SFDVKD. Written as DNA, the CDR3 is TGTGCCACCAGTGATTCGGGACTAGCGGGGGGACAAGAGACCCAGTACTTC. This encodes CATSDSGLAGGQETQYF.

This rearrangement joins TRBV19 to TRBJ2-3; TRBD2 matches at 16 bases. With 3 bases clipped from V and 4 bases from J, the junction kept 4 bases outside the gene matches. Germline-derived CDR1 and CDR2 are LNHDA and SQIVND (reference sequence). This CDR3 has 17 amino acids. The CDR3, as DNA: TGTGCCAGTAGTATCATCGGGACTAGCGGGAGGGCAGATACGCAGTATTTT. Its protein is CASSIIGTSGRADTQYF.

J is TRBJ2-1 and V is TRBV3-1 (or the pseudogene TRBV3-2), with 12 nucleotides matching TRBD2. The J segment lost 7 bases and the V segment lost 4 bases, leaving 5 bases of the junction unmatched. Germline CDR1 is LGHDT and CDR2 is YNNKEL (reference sequence). The CDR3 has 15 residues. The CDR3 nucleotides are TGTGCCAGCAGCCGACTAGCGGGAGCTAATAATGAGCAGTTCTTC. Encoded protein: CASSRLAGANNEQFF.

The V gene is TRBV5-4, the J gene TRBJ2-2; no clear D gene. The ends were cut back, 1 base at V and 4 bases at J, with 8 bases in the middle. The CDR3 is made up of 14 amino acids. CDR1 is SGHNT and CDR2 is YYREEE in the germline V gene (reference sequence). For the CDR3, the DNA is TGTGCCAGCAGCTTGAGCTTATCCACCGGGGAGCTGTTTTTT. It encodes CASSLSLSTGELFF.

The V gene is TRBV6-5, the J gene TRBJ2-2, with a weak D call TRBD2 (5 bases). CDR3 size: 14 residues. Trimming took 8 bases from V and 2 from J, leaving 12 bases between them. CDR1 is MNHEY and CDR2 is SVGAGI in the germline V gene. CDR3 DNA sequence: TGTGCCAGCCGGACGGGGTTCAACACCGGGGAGCTGTTTTTT. Residues: CASRTGFNTGELFF.

The chain combines TRBV10-1 with TRBJ2-5; the D gene is possibly TRBD2 (6 bases). This CDR3 is 13 amino acids long. Germline CDR1 and CDR2: WNHNN and SYGVQD (reference sequence). V lost 6 bases and J lost 7, with 15 bases in between. The CDR3, as DNA: TGCGCCAGCAGCTGGACGCCGGAGGGGACCCAGTACTTC. Protein: CASSWTPEGTQYF.

This chain uses TRBV20-1 with TRBJ2-2; 8 nucleotides align to TRBD2. V lost 3 bases to trimming and J lost 0 bases; unmatched junction nucleotides: 6. This CDR3 region has 16 residues. Germline V lookup: CDR1 DFQATT, CDR2 SNEGSKA (reference sequence). The CDR3 reads CSASLRAGANTGELFF. CDR3 bases: TGCAGTGCTAGTCTCCGAGCGGGGGCGAACACCGGGGAGCTGTTTTTT.

The CDR3: CASSRGLDTEAFF. The CDR3 DNA sequence: TGTGCCAGCAGCCGGGGGCTCGACACTGAAGCTTTCTTT. The chain has TRBV14 and TRBJ1-1; D is possibly TRBD1 (6 bases). V lost 4 bases to trimming and J lost 3 bases, with 9 bases between them. The CDR3 has 13 amino acids. The germline gives CDR1 SGHDN, CDR2 FVKESK.